These 2 T cell receptor beta chains share one sample of origin, sequenced in a study of shared clonotypes between healthy human individuals. Clones were sequenced by immunoSEQ multiplex PCR, and TCRdb holds only the in-frame ones, with some missing. This table holds roughly 640,000 clones, around two thirds found once. Sequencing was performed on memory CD4+ T cells sorted from blood. Documented subset: CD45RA-negative fraction. The receptors were gathered from a woman aged 25 to 39 in good health.

The chain has TRBV6-1 and TRBJ1-5; TRBD1 matches at 9 bases. The CDR3 covers 15 residues. Germline V gives CDR1 MNHNS, CDR2 SASEGT. V was clipped by 5 bases and J by 4 bases; unmatched bases: 6. Here the CDR3 reads CASSRGQGSNQPQHF. CDR3 sequence (DNA): TGTGCCAGCAGTCGGGGACAGGGTTCAAATCAGCCCCAGCATTTT.

V usage is TRBV28 and J usage is TRBJ2-2; 11 nucleotides align to TRBD2. CDR1 is MDHEN and CDR2 is SYDVKM in the germline V gene. After removal of 6 bases from V and 1 base from J, the junction contained 16 bases not matched to a gene. The CDR3 loop spans 20 amino acids. In DNA form, the CDR3 reads TGTGCCAGCAGAGGGGGGAGACTAGCGGGAATCACTCAGAACACCGGGGAGCTGTTTTTT. This codes for CASRGGRLAGITQNTGELFF.